Only a few counts were recorded for the clone carrying this T cell receptor beta chain. Profiling that covered TCR beta VDJ and CDR3 relied on genomic DNA as its template. Using its own MiXCR run on the reads, TCRdb lists one record per CDR3 protein. The table lists around 200,000 distinct CDR3 sequences, almost 50% of them singletons, with roughly 13% in the top ten. This CDR3 region has 14 residues. Trimming took 6 bases from V and 0 from J; bases not matched to a gene: 3. From germline, CDR1 is MDHEN and CDR2 SYDVKM. The sample is drawn from a study of CD8+CD57+ T cells in acquired aplastic anemia. Sequenced patients had shown CD8+CD57+ cell expansion by flow cytometry.

This chain uses TRBV28 with TRBJ2-3; 7 bases match TRBD2. The specimen was sorted CD4+, CD8+, or CD8+CD57+ T cells (not recorded which) from PBMCs. The source of this sequence is a human donor with aplastic anemia. The CDR3 reads CASSRAGSTDTQYF. The DNA of the CDR3 is TGTGCCAGCAGCCGAGCGGGGAGCACAGATACGCAGTATTTT.